The source of this T cell receptor (beta chain) is a study of regulatory T cells in long-lasting Graves disease. iRepertoire HTBI primers and Arm-PCR of CDR3 regions built TCR beta libraries. In the source study's methods: Across samples, 55 to 75 TRBV and about 13 TRBJ segments were found. TCRdb re-called the multiplex PCR reads with MiXCR, one entry per CDR3 protein. It is TCRdb's table, rather than the study itself, that gives the V and J calls and clone size. The repertoire holds 550,000 to 600,000 distinct CDR3 sequences, with more than 15% as singletons. CDR3 length equals 11 residues. Looked up from germline, CDR1 is LGHDT and CDR2 is YNNKEL (reference sequence). V was trimmed by 5 bases and J by 7 bases, leaving 9 bases between them. Time point defined: newly diagnosed GD, antithyroid drugs for less than 3 months. The TCR library used RNA extracted from PBMCs. In this sample, this clonotype turned up many times. Antigen specificity is unknown.

Notes on the study in general: Newly diagnosed disease favored TRBV20-1 and TRBJ2-1 over persistent disease.

The sample was also linked to a second study, of T cells in Graves' hyperthyroidism and ophthalmopathy.

The source of this sequence is a man between 18 and 35 years old with Graves disease. The V call is TRBV3-1, the J call TRBJ2-7; D gene unclear. This specimen consisted of peripheral blood mononuclear cells (PBMCs), obtained at new diagnosis, from a patient treated with antithyroid drugs. CDR3 amino acids: CASSSIQEQYF. The CDR3 coding sequence is TGTGCCAGCAGCTCGATACAGGAGCAGTACTTC.